The 3 T cell receptor beta chains below were found in one sample sequenced in a study of response to subunit inactivated influenza vaccine. MiXCR, run by TCRdb on the RT-PCR reads, gives a single entry per CDR3 protein. The sample lists around 540,000 distinct CDR3 sequences, over 9.5% occurring once. Sequenced material: PBMCs from blood, taken on the day of vaccination. The receptors were sampled from a middle-aged man who received an inactivated influenza vaccine.

This clonotype was counted only a few times. J is TRBJ2-3 and V is TRBV7-2; a weak D match, TRBD2 (5 bases). The germline V gene has CDR1 SGHTA and CDR2 FQGNSA. V lost 0 bases and J lost 4, with 20 bases in between. This CDR3 has 18 residues. Here the CDR3 reads CASSLAREASGIADTQYF. The CDR3 DNA reads as TGTGCCAGCAGCTTAGCGCGAGAGGCTTCCGGGATCGCAGATACGCAGTATTTT.

This chain links TRBV28 with TRBJ2-1; D is possibly TRBD1 or TRBD2 (6 bases each). CDR3 length equals 14 residues. CDR1 and CDR2 (germline): MDHEN, SYDVKM. V was cut by 2 bases and J by 10 bases, with 15 bases left in between. CDR3 nucleotide sequence: TGTGCCAGCAGTTTAAAGTTTGGGGGGCAGGAGCAGTTCTTC. It translates to CASSLKFGGQEQFF.

The chain joins TRBV7-9 to TRBJ1-6; D gene unclear. V shed 0 bases and J shed 0 bases, with 9 bases lying between them. CDR1 and CDR2 (germline): SEHNR, FQNEAQ (reference sequence). There are 17 residues in the CDR3. CDR3 in amino acids: CASSLAGGRSYNSPLHF. CDR3 DNA: TGTGCCAGCAGCTTAGCCGGCGGACGCTCCTATAATTCACCCCTCCACTTT.